The present entry profiles one T cell receptor (beta chain) with its context. No antigen is known for it. An end of the junction differs from the germline gene, which may be a read error. CDR1 is SGHVS and CDR2 is FNYEAQ in the germline V gene. The CDR3 consists of 18 residues. Semi-nested PCR with Nested Universal Primer A followed constant-region reverse priming of full-length variable regions. TCRdb redid the calling of the 5' RACE reads with MiXCR, one entry per CDR3 protein. Counted here are 55,000 or so distinct CDR3 sequences, less than 25% occurring once; the ten biggest clones make up around 3.2%. The sorted Tregs were CD4+CD25+CD127-/low cells. Points from the study as a whole: Tumor Treg TCRs overlapped most with tumor naive CD4+ cells. The TCR gene usage of tumor memory CD4+ T cells clustered together with blood and lymph node memory CD4+ cells and with lymph node naive CD4+ cells. Whole repertoires were not studied in the larger cohort, only one V-J beta rearrangement.

This receptor was taken from a female donor with breast cancer. V and J are TRBV7-6 and TRBJ2-5; 7 nucleotides agree with TRBD2. Sequenced material: tumor-infiltrating Tregs sorted from the breast tumor. CDR3 DNA: TGTGCCCGCAGCTTAAGTCAGATTCTAGCGGATGGTGGGGAGACCCAGTACTTC. The encoded protein is CARSLSQILADGGETQYF.